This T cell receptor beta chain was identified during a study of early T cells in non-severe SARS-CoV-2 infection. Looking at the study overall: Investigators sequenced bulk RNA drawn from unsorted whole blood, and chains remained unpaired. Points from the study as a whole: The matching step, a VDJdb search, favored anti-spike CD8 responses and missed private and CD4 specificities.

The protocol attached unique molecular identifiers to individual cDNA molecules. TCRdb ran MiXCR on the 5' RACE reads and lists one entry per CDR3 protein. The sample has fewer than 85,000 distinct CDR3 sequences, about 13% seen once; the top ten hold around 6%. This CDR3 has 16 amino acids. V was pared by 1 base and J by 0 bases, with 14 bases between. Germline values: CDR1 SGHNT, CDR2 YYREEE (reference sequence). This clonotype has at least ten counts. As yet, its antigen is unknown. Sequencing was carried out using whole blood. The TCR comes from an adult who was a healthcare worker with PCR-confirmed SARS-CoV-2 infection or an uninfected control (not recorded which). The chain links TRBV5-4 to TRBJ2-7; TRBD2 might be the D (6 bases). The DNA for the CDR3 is TGTGCCAGCAGCTTGTTGGGACTCGCAAGCTCCTACGAGCAGTACTTC. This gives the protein CASSLLGLASSYEQYF. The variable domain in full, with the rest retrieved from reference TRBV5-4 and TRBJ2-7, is ETGVTQSPTHLIKTRGQQVTLRCSSQSGHNTVSWYQQALGQGPQFIFQYYREEENGRGNFPPRFSGLQFPNYSSELNVNALELDDSALYLCASSLLGLASSYEQYFGPGTRLTVT.